Reported below is one T cell receptor (beta chain). The data stem from a study of blood T cell repertoires in COVID-19. Whole-study context: The United States, Italy and Spain supplied acute and convalescent COVID-19 samples. T cells, B-cell-depleted T cells, or PBMCs provided the cDNA or gDNA that served as material.

This CDR3 is 17 amino acids long. Germline values: CDR1 ENHRY, CDR2 SYGVKD. With 7 bases clipped from V and 0 bases from J, the junction kept 12 bases outside the gene matches. Only in-frame clones appear in the TCRdb table, and some are missing; sequencing was by immunoSEQ multiplex PCR. Seen here are about 51,000 clones, around 90% observed once, and the top ten hold 6.5%. J is TRBJ2-7 and V is TRBV10-3; 10 bases match TRBD1. This receptor was taken from a man aged 50-60 years with active COVID-19. Sequences were obtained from peripheral blood. CDR3 amino acids: CAINCRDRGYYSYEQYF. CDR3 coding DNA: TGTGCCATCAATTGCCGGGACAGGGGTTATTACTCCTACGAGCAGTACTTC.